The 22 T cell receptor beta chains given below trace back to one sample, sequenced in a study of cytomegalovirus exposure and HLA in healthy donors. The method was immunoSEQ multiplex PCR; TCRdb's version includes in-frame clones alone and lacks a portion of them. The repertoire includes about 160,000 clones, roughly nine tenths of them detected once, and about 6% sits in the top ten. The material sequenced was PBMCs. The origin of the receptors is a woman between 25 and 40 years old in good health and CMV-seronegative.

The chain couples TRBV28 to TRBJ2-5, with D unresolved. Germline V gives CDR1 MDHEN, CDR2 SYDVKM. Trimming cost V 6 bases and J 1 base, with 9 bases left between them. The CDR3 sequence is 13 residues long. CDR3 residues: CASRDGFQETQYF. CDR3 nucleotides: TGTGCCAGCAGAGACGGATTCCAAGAGACCCAGTACTTC.

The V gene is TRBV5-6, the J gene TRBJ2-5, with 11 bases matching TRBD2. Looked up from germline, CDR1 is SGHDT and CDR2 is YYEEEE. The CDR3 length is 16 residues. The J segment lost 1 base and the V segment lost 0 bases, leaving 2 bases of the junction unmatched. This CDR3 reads CASSLGLAGIQETQYF. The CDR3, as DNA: TGTGCCAGCAGCTTGGGACTAGCGGGGATCCAAGAGACCCAGTACTTC.

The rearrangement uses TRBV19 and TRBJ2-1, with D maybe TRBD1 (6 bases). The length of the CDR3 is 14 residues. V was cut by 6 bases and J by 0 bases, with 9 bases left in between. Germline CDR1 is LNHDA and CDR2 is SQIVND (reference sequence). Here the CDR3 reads CASRQGSSYNEQFF. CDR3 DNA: TGTGCCAGTAGGCAGGGGAGCTCCTACAATGAGCAGTTCTTC.

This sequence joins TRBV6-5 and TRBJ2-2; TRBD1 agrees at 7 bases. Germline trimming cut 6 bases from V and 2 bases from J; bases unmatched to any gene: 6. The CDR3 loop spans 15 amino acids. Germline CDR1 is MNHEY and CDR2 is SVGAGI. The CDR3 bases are TGTGCCAGCAGCCGAGGGACAGCTAACACCGGGGAGCTGTTTTTT. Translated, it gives CASSRGTANTGELFF.

As DNA, the CDR3 is TGTGCCAGCAGTTTATCGATGAGCGTGTTATCCATTCAGTACTTC. This sequence encodes CASSLSMSVLSIQYF. The chain has TRBV27 and TRBJ2-4; D not certain. The CDR3 length is 15 residues. Germline V lookup: CDR1 MNHEY, CDR2 SMNVEV (reference sequence). Trimming took off 0 bases at V and 9 bases at J, with 15 bases between the two ends.

CDR3 sequence: CASSALGIQFF. The CDR3 DNA sequence: TGTGCCAGCAGTGCCCTGGGAATTCAGTTCTTC. The chain has TRBV6-5 and TRBJ2-1; D uncertain. V lost 5 bases and J 13 bases, leaving 12 bases between the germline ends. The CDR3 is made up of 11 amino acids. Germline loops: CDR1 MNHEY, CDR2 SVGAGI.

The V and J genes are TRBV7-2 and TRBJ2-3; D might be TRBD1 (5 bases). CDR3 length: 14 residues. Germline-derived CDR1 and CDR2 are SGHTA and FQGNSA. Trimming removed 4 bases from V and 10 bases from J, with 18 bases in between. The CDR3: CASSSPTGPAAQYF. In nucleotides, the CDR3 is TGTGCCAGCAGCTCCCCCACAGGTCCGGCTGCGCAGTATTTT.

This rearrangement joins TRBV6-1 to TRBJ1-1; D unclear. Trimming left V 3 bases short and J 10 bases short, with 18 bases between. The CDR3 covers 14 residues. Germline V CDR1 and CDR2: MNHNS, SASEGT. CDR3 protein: CASSDGWAGGPAFF. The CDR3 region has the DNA TGTGCCAGCAGTGACGGGTGGGCAGGCGGGCCAGCTTTCTTT.

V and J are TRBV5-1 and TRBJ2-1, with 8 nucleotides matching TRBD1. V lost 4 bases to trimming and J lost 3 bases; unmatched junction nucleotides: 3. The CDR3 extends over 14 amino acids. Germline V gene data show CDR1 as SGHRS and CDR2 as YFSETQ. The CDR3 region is CASSQDRVYNEQFF. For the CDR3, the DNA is TGCGCCAGCAGCCAGGACAGGGTCTACAATGAGCAGTTCTTC.

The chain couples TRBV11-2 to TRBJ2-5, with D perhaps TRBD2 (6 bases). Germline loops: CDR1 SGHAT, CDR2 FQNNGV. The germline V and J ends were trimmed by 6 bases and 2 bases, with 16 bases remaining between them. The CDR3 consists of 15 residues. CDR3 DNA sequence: TGTGCCAGCAGGAAGGGCGGCCGGGGGCAAGAGACCCAGTACTTC. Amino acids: CASRKGGRGQETQYF.

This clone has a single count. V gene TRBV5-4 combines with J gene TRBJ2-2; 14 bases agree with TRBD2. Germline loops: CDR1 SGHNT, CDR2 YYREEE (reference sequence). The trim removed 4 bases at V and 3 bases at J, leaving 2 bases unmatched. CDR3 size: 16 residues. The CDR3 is CASSVGLAGDTGELFF. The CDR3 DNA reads TGTGCCAGCAGCGTGGGACTAGCGGGAGACACCGGGGAGCTGTTTTTT.

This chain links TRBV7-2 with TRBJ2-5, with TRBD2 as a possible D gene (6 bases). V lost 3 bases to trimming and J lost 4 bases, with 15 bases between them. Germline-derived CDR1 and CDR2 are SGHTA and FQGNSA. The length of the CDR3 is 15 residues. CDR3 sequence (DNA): TGTGCCAGCAGCTTTGACGGGGGTACGTTAGAGACCCAGTACTTC. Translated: CASSFDGGTLETQYF.

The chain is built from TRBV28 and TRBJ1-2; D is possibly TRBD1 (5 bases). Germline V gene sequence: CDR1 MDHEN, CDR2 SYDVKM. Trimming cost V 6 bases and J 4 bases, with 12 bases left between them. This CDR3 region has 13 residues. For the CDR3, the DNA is TGTGCCAGCAGCCGGGGACCGGCCTATGGCTACACCTTC. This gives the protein CASSRGPAYGYTF.

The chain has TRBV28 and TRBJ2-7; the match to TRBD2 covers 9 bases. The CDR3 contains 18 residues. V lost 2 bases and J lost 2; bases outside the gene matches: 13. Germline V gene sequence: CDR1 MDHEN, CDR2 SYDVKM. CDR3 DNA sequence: TGTGCCAGCAGTTTACGGTGGCGTAGACTAGCGGTTCCCTACGAGCAGTACTTC. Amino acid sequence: CASSLRWRRLAVPYEQYF.

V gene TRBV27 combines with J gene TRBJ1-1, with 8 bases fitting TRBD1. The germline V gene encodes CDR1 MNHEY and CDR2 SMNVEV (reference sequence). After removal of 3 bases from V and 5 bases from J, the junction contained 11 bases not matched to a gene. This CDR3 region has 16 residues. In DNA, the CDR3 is TGTGCCAGCAGTTTTACCTCCGGGACAGGTCCTACTGAAGCTTTCTTT. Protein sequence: CASSFTSGTGPTEAFF.

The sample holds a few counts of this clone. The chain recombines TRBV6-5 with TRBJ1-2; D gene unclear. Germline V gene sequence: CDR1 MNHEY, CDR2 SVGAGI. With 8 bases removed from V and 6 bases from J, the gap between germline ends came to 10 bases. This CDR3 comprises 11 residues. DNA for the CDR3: TGTGCCAGCGGGAAGGAGGATGGCTACACCTTC. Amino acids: CASGKEDGYTF.

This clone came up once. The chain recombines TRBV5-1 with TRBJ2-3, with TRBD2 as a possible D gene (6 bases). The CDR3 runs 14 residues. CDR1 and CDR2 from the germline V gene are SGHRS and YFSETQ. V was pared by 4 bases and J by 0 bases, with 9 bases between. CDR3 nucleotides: TGCGCCAGCAGCCCGGGGACTAGCACAGATACGCAGTATTTT. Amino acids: CASSPGTSTDTQYF.

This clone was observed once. CDR3 nucleotide sequence: TGTGCCACCAGCAGAGGCGGGCAGCCGGCTAATGAAAAACTGTTTTTT. This encodes CATSRGGQPANEKLFF. The chain uses TRBV15 and TRBJ1-4; D remains unclear. The CDR3 extends over 16 amino acids. CDR1 LNHNV and CDR2 YYDKDF come from the germline V gene (reference sequence). Trimming pared 1 base from V and 3 bases from J, leaving 12 bases between.

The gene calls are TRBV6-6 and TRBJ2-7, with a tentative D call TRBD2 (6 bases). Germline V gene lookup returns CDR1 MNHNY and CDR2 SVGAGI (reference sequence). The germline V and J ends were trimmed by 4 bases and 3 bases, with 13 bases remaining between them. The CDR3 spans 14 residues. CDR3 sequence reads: CASSLAENNYEQYF. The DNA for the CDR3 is TGTGCCAGCAGTTTAGCGGAAAATAACTACGAGCAGTACTTC.

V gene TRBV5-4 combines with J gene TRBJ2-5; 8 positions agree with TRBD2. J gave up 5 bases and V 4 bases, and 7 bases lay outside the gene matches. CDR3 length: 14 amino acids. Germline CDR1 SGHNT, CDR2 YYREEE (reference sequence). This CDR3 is CASSAAGGRETQYF. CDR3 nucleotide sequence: TGTGCCAGCAGCGCGGCGGGGGGCAGGGAGACCCAGTACTTC.

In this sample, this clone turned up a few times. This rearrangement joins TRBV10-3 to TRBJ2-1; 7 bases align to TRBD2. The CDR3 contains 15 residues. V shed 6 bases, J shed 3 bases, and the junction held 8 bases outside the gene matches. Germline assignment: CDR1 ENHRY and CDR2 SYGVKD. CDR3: CAIRMSGELYNEQFF. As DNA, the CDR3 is TGTGCCATCAGAATGAGCGGGGAGCTCTACAATGAGCAGTTCTTC.

The CDR3 nucleotides read TGTGCCACCAGCAGAGACAGGGGGCAAAATTCACCCCTCCACTTT. Protein product: CATSRDRGQNSPLHF. The genes are TRBV15 and TRBJ1-6; 8 bases align to TRBD1. Looked up from germline, CDR1 is LNHNV and CDR2 is YYDKDF (reference sequence). V was clipped by 0 bases and J by 7 bases; unmatched bases: 2. CDR3 length: 15 amino acids.